The 23 T cell receptor beta chains in this list originate from one sample, sequenced in a study of blood T cell repertoires in COVID-19. Produced via immunoSEQ multiplex PCR; TCRdb's table is partial and in-frame only. Of roughly 58,000 clones in the sample, about 75% are singletons; the top ten hold approximately 20%. Sequenced: peripheral blood. The receptors were gathered from a man aged 50-59 years with active or convalescent COVID-19.

This clone was counted a single time. The rearrangement joins TRBV5-1 to TRBJ2-6; D gene unclear. Germline CDR1 reads SGHRS; CDR2 reads YFSETQ. The CDR3 has 17 residues. V was cut by 4 bases and J by 3 bases, with 17 bases left in between. The CDR3 coding sequence is TGCGCCAGCAGCCCAGACGGAGCCGTGGATGGGGCCAACGTCCTGACTTTC. It yields the protein CASSPDGAVDGANVLTF.

The genes are TRBV6-5 and TRBJ2-1, with 9 nucleotides matching TRBD1. The length of the CDR3 is 15 residues. Germline CDR1 is MNHEY and CDR2 is SVGAGI. V shed 6 bases and J 0 bases; nucleotides not matched to a gene: 3. In nucleotides, the CDR3 is TGTGCCAGCAGAGGGACAGGGTACTCCTACAATGAGCAGTTCTTC. Residues: CASRGTGYSYNEQFF.

In this sample, this clone turned up a few times. The chain links TRBV5-1 to TRBJ1-2; D may be TRBD1 (5 bases). V was shortened by 0 bases and J by 3 bases, with 9 bases between the two germline ends. CDR1 SGHRS and CDR2 YFSETQ come from the germline V gene. The length of the CDR3 is 14 residues. For the CDR3, the DNA is TGCGCCAGCAGCTTGGGCGGGGCAGACTATGGCTACACCTTC. Protein: CASSLGGADYGYTF.

The chain is built from TRBV6-6 and TRBJ1-2; 11 positions match TRBD1. J gave up 6 bases and V 7 bases, and 10 bases lay outside the gene matches. The CDR3 has 15 amino acids. Germline CDR1 MNHNY, CDR2 SVGAGI (reference sequence). This CDR3 reads CASTATGTGGDGYTF. CDR3 in DNA: TGTGCCAGCACCGCCACCGGGACAGGGGGAGATGGCTACACCTTC.

The chain uses TRBV2 and TRBJ1-1; 8 nucleotides align to TRBD1. V was clipped by 3 bases and J by 3 bases; unmatched bases: 6. The CDR3 covers 15 residues. Germline V gives CDR1 SNHLY, CDR2 FYNNEI. This CDR3 is CASSERQGTHTEAFF. The CDR3 DNA sequence: TGTGCCAGCAGTGAGAGACAGGGGACGCACACTGAAGCTTTCTTT.

This rearrangement joins TRBV18 to TRBJ2-3, with 10 bases identical to TRBD1. The CDR3 has 16 residues. The V gene's germline CDR1 is KGHSH and CDR2 LQKENI. Trimming at V came to 6 bases and at J to 3 bases, leaving 9 bases not matched to a gene. Written as DNA, the CDR3 is TGTGCCAGCTCTCCCTACGGACAGGGGGGGACAGATACGCAGTATTTT. Its translation is CASSPYGQGGTDTQYF.

The chain has TRBV3-1 (or the pseudogene TRBV3-2) and TRBJ2-1; 14 bases agree with TRBD2. The CDR3 length is 16 residues. The V gene's germline CDR1 is LGHDT and CDR2 YNNKEL (reference sequence). J lost 7 bases, V lost 0 bases, and 2 bases had no gene match. This CDR3 is CASSQDGTSGRNEQFF. For the CDR3, the DNA is TGTGCCAGCAGCCAAGATGGGACTAGCGGGAGAAATGAGCAGTTCTTC.

V usage is TRBV6-1 and J usage is TRBJ2-2; 9 positions agree with TRBD2. J was trimmed by 4 bases and V by 1 base; bases with no gene match: 4. The CDR3 runs 16 residues. Germline CDR1 reads MNHNS; CDR2 reads SASEGT. In DNA, the CDR3 is TGTGCCAGCAGTGAAGAAGGAGCGGGAGGCACCGGGGAGCTGTTTTTT. This translates into CASSEEGAGGTGELFF.

This clone has a single count. CDR3 loop: CASSQRTSPISEQYF. CDR3 DNA: TGCGCCAGCAGTCAAAGGACTAGCCCTATTTCTGAGCAGTACTTC. The gene calls are TRBV23-1 and TRBJ2-7; 8 nucleotides line up with TRBD2. TRBV23-1 is labeled an ORF, and its function is uncertain. The length of the CDR3 is 15 residues. With 2 bases clipped from V and 7 bases from J, the junction kept 10 bases outside the gene matches.

This clone appeared once. Here the CDR3 DNA reads TGTGCCAGCAGCGTAGATGGTGGAGGGGGCCGCAGAGGCTATGGCTACACCTTC. This gives the protein CASSVDGGGGRRGYGYTF. The chain is built from TRBV9 and TRBJ1-2; the match to TRBD1 covers 7 bases. This CDR3 has 18 residues. V dropped 0 bases and J dropped 4; count of bases not matched to a gene: 15. From germline, CDR1 is SGDLS and CDR2 YYNGEE.

The V and J genes are TRBV20-1 and TRBJ1-5; 7 bases are shared with TRBD1. CDR1 is DFQATT and CDR2 is SNEGSKA in the germline V gene (reference sequence). This CDR3 comprises 15 residues. V gave up 3 bases and J gave up 3 bases; unmatched junction bases: 8. The CDR3 spells CSASDDRAVNQPQHF. The CDR3, as DNA: TGCAGTGCTAGTGACGACAGGGCGGTCAATCAGCCCCAGCATTTT.

The rearrangement uses TRBV2 and TRBJ1-2; no reliable D call. V was shortened by 8 bases and J by 0 bases, with 7 bases between the two germline ends. Germline-derived CDR1 and CDR2 are SNHLY and FYNNEI. This CDR3 has 12 amino acids. CDR3 DNA: TGTGCCAGCGGCCACACTAACTATGGCTACACCTTC. Translation gives CASGHTNYGYTF. The full variable domain, rest sourced from reference TRBV2 and TRBJ1-2, is EPEVTQTPSHQVTQMGQEVILRCVPISNHLYFYWYRQILGQKVEFLVSFYNNEISEKSEIFDDQFSVERPDGSNFTLKIRSTKLEDSAMYFCASGHTNYGYTFGSGTRLTVV.

The chain links TRBV19 to TRBJ1-5; D is unresolved. The CDR3 sequence is 14 residues long. The V gene lost 4 bases and the J gene lost 0 bases, with 7 bases spanning the gap. The germline gives CDR1 LNHDA, CDR2 SQIVND (reference sequence). CDR3 sequence reads: CASSTVSSNQPQHF. Here the CDR3 DNA reads TGTGCCAGTAGTACCGTCAGTAGCAATCAGCCCCAGCATTTT. The full variable domain, in which reference TRBV19 and TRBJ1-5 provide the parts outside the CDR3, is DGGITQSPKYLFRKEGQNVTLSCEQNLNHDAMYWYRQDPGQGLRLIYYSQIVNDFQKGDIAEGYSVSREKKESFPLTVTSAQKNPTAFYLCASSTVSSNQPQHFGDGTRLSIL.

The chain couples TRBV5-6 to TRBJ1-1; TRBD1 matches at 10 bases. The CDR3 is 17 residues long. Looked up from germline, CDR1 is SGHDT and CDR2 is YYEEEE. The V gene end was trimmed by 3 bases and the J gene end by 0 bases; junction bases not matched to a gene: 8. In nucleotides, the CDR3 is TGTGCCAGCAGCTCGGCCCGGGACAGGGGACTGAACACTGAAGCTTTCTTT. Translating gives CASSSARDRGLNTEAFF.

This clone was seen a single time. This chain links TRBV4-1 with TRBJ1-1; D is perhaps TRBD1 (5 bases). CDR1 and CDR2 from the germline V gene are MGHRA and YSYEKL. The CDR3 extends over 15 amino acids. Trimming stripped 2 bases from V and 1 base from J, with 11 bases between. In DNA form, the CDR3 reads TGCGCCAGCAGCCAAACGACAGCAAGGAACACTGAAGCTTTCTTT. Protein: CASSQTTARNTEAFF.

V usage is TRBV7-9 and J usage is TRBJ2-3; 7 nucleotides align to TRBD2. The CDR3 length is 17 residues. Germline loops: CDR1 SEHNR, CDR2 FQNEAQ (reference sequence). Unmatched junction bases numbered 11, after V lost 1 base and J lost 4 bases. CDR3 sequence reads: CASSLGAGAGWSDTQYF. Written as DNA, the CDR3 is TGTGCCAGCAGCTTAGGTGCGGGAGCGGGTTGGTCAGATACGCAGTATTTT.

The chain combines TRBV20-1 with TRBJ2-3, with D tentatively TRBD2 (5 bases). This CDR3 region has 11 residues. V lost 5 bases and J lost 6, with 9 bases in between. Looked up from germline, CDR1 is DFQATT and CDR2 is SNEGSKA (reference sequence). The CDR3 nucleotides are TGCAGTGCTGTCGGGGTGGATACGCAGTATTTT. This codes for CSAVGVDTQYF.

This clone has only one observation. The V call is TRBV2, the J call TRBJ1-2; tentative D call: TRBD1 (6 bases). This CDR3 has 13 residues. Germline CDR1 and CDR2: SNHLY and FYNNEI. V was pared by 6 bases and J by 5 bases, with 13 bases between. This CDR3 reads CASRGDTPYGYTF. DNA of the CDR3: TGTGCCAGCAGGGGGGACACCCCTTATGGCTACACCTTC.

The rearrangement joins TRBV19 to TRBJ2-7; 8 bases match TRBD2. V lost 3 bases to trimming and J lost 2 bases; unmatched junction nucleotides: 3. The length of the CDR3 is 14 residues. Germline CDR1 LNHDA, CDR2 SQIVND (reference sequence). The CDR3: CASSIREGPYEQYF. In nucleotides, the CDR3 is TGTGCCAGTAGTATCCGGGAGGGCCCCTACGAGCAGTACTTC.

The chain combines TRBV2 with TRBJ1-5, with D hard to call. From germline, CDR1 is SNHLY and CDR2 FYNNEI. V was cut by 7 bases and J by 3 bases, with 16 bases left in between. This CDR3 has 15 amino acids. As DNA, the CDR3 is TGTGCCAGCACCCCTTCCACTCTATCCAATCAGCCCCAGCATTTT. Translation: CASTPSTLSNQPQHF.

The V and J genes are TRBV3-1 (or the pseudogene TRBV3-2) and TRBJ1-1, with D hard to call. Deletions cut 4 bases from V and 1 base from J, with 7 bases between. The CDR3 totals 13 residues. Germline CDR1 LGHDT, CDR2 YNNKEL (reference sequence). The CDR3 DNA reads TGTGCCAGCAGCCGCGCAAGGAACACTGAAGCTTTCTTT. Translated, it gives CASSRARNTEAFF.

This clone is termed medium-sized. Other DNA sequences in the same sample also yield this CDR3. The chain recombines TRBV7-9 with TRBJ2-5; maybe TRBD2 (6 bases). CDR3 size: 13 residues. Germline lookup yields CDR1 SEHNR and CDR2 FQNEAQ (reference sequence). V lost 2 bases to trimming and J lost 5 bases, with 9 bases between them. In DNA, the CDR3 is TGTGCCAGCAGCTTAAGGCTAGCGGAGACCCAGTACTTC. Translated, it gives CASSLRLAETQYF. Full variable domain (outside the CDR3, taken from reference TRBV7-9 and TRBJ2-5): DTGVSQNPRHKITKRGQNVTFRCDPISEHNRLYWYRQTLGQGPEFLTYFQNEAQLEKSRLLSDRFSAERPKGSFSTLEIQRTEQGDSAMYLCASSLRLAETQYFGPGTRLLVL.

This clone showed up just a few times. The chain links TRBV11-2 to TRBJ2-3; TRBD2 is a possible D gene (6 bases). The CDR3 has 15 amino acids. With 2 bases removed from V and 2 bases from J, the gap between germline ends came to 11 bases. Germline CDR1 is SGHAT and CDR2 is FQNNGV. The CDR3 DNA is TGTGCCAGCAGCTTAATGGGACTCGTCACAGATACGCAGTATTTT. This gives the protein CASSLMGLVTDTQYF.